The next 20 T cell receptor beta chains were all read from a single sample in a study of T-cell memory formation after mild COVID-19. Using its own MiXCR run on the 5' RACE reads, TCRdb lists one record per CDR3 protein. Of approximately 260,000 distinct CDR3 sequences listed, around 15% were seen once; the top ten hold approximately 23%. The sample taken for sequencing was PBMCs or a T cell subset sorted from them (not recorded which). The receptors derive from a man in his late teens or twenties who had mild COVID-19 (a few samples of this study predate the infection). Cell type and time point are not known.

A few counts support this clonotype. J is TRBJ2-3 and V is TRBV10-3, with TRBD2 identical over 7 bases. Germline-derived CDR1 and CDR2 are ENHRY and SYGVKD. The CDR3 spans 17 residues. The J segment lost 0 bases and the V segment lost 3 bases, leaving 9 bases of the junction unmatched. CDR3: CAISDTRGVGSTDTQYF. The CDR3 nucleotides are TGTGCCATCAGTGATACCCGGGGGGTGGGTAGCACAGATACGCAGTATTTT.

The chain couples TRBV20-1 to TRBJ1-2; D might be TRBD1 (5 bases). Looked up from germline, CDR1 is DFQATT and CDR2 is SNEGSKA (reference sequence). Trimming removed 0 bases at V and 4 bases at J, with 12 bases between. The CDR3 covers 14 residues. CDR3 nucleotide sequence: TGCAGTGCTAGAGATTCGCGGGGGACCTATGGCTACACCTTC. As protein: CSARDSRGTYGYTF.

This clonotype was picked up a small number of times. The chain joins TRBV13 to TRBJ2-7; D unresolved. Trimming took off 1 base at V and 0 bases at J, with 13 bases between the two ends. The CDR3 extends over 16 amino acids. From germline, CDR1 is PRHDT and CDR2 FYEKMQ (reference sequence). The CDR3 nucleotides read TGTGCCAGCAGCTTAGAGGCCTTTTCGAGCTCCTACGAGCAGTACTTC. Encoded protein: CASSLEAFSSSYEQYF.

This clonotype was recorded a few times. This chain uses TRBV7-2 with TRBJ1-2; a possible D gene is TRBD1 (5 bases). This CDR3 is 14 amino acids long. Trimming stripped 3 bases from V and 8 bases from J, with 16 bases between. Germline values: CDR1 SGHTA, CDR2 FQGNSA. CDR3 in DNA: TGTGCCAGCAGCTTCGAGCCGAGGGGCCGCGGCTACACCTTC. Encoded protein: CASSFEPRGRGYTF.

The sample holds a few counts of this clonotype. In DNA form, the CDR3 reads TGTGCCAGCAGGTCCGGCAGGGTGGGTGGCTACACCTTC. Protein sequence: CASRSGRVGGYTF. The chain joins TRBV12-3 or TRBV12-4 to TRBJ1-2; the D gene is possibly TRBD1 (5 bases). V lost 6 bases and J lost 7, with 15 bases in between. This CDR3 contains 13 residues.

The chain's CDR3 is CASSESHHGGGAVTGELFF. The CDR3 DNA sequence: TGCGCCAGCAGTGAGTCCCACCACGGCGGGGGGGCGGTCACCGGGGAGCTGTTTTTT. The chain is built from TRBV10-1 and TRBJ2-2; 9 nucleotides align to TRBD2. The length of the CDR3 is 19 residues. In germline, CDR1 is WNHNN, CDR2 SYGVQD (reference sequence). V lost 0 bases, J lost 4 bases, and 12 bases stayed unmatched.

By proportion, this clonotype is medium-sized (0.01 to 0.1%). The V call is TRBV5-1, the J call TRBJ2-5, with D possibly TRBD1 on 8 matching bases. The germline V gene has CDR1 SGHRS and CDR2 YFSETQ. V lost 3 bases, J lost 1 base, and 19 bases lay in between. The CDR3 length is 17 residues. The CDR3 is CASSSGGTGGLQETQYF. DNA for the CDR3: TGCGCCAGCAGCTCCGGGGGGACAGGAGGGCTCCAAGAGACCCAGTACTTC.

This chain uses TRBV20-1 with TRBJ2-2; D remains ambiguous. With 6 bases removed from V and 4 bases from J, the gap between germline ends came to 12 bases. CDR3 length equals 13 residues. CDR1 is DFQATT, CDR2 SNEGSKA, per germline (reference sequence). For the CDR3, the DNA is TGCAGTGCCCGACTTGCGCTCACCGGGGAGCTGTTTTTT. It translates to CSARLALTGELFF.

The chain carries TRBV7-9 and TRBJ1-5, with D hard to call. This CDR3 comprises 12 residues. CDR1 and CDR2 from the germline V gene are SEHNR and FQNEAQ (reference sequence). With 8 bases removed from V and 6 bases from J, the gap between germline ends came to 11 bases. CDR3 amino acids: CASAEDGQPQHF. CDR3 coding DNA: TGTGCCAGCGCGGAGGACGGTCAGCCCCAGCATTTT.

J is TRBJ2-5 and V is TRBV20-1, with a tentative D call TRBD2 (6 bases). The CDR3 length is 13 residues. Germline V gives CDR1 DFQATT, CDR2 SNEGSKA (reference sequence). V lost 6 bases to trimming and J lost 3 bases, with 14 bases between them. The CDR3 here is CSAPRDFKETQYF. The CDR3 DNA reads TGCAGTGCACCCCGGGACTTCAAAGAGACCCAGTACTTC.

The sample holds a few counts of this clonotype. This chain joins TRBV7-9 and TRBJ2-1, with D perhaps matching TRBD1 (6 bases). In germline, CDR1 is SEHNR, CDR2 FQNEAQ (reference sequence). The CDR3 loop spans 16 amino acids. V lost 3 bases and J lost 5, with 17 bases in between. CDR3 sequence reads: CASSFPAGGADNEQFF. The CDR3 bases are TGTGCCAGCAGCTTCCCCGCTGGGGGCGCGGACAATGAGCAGTTCTTC.

The V and J genes are TRBV5-6 and TRBJ2-1; the match to TRBD1 covers 7 bases. The CDR3 extends over 14 amino acids. Trimming removed 4 bases from V and 5 bases from J; junction bases left unmatched: 6. Germline V lookup: CDR1 SGHDT, CDR2 YYEEEE. CDR3 bases: TGTGCCAGCAGCCCCGGGACAGAACACAATGAGCAGTTCTTC. Protein sequence: CASSPGTEHNEQFF.

This clonotype has a handful of counts. The chain uses TRBV9 and TRBJ2-3; 8 bases match TRBD2. J lost 7 bases, V lost 0 bases, and 7 bases had no gene match. Germline V lookup: CDR1 SGDLS, CDR2 YYNGEE. CDR3 length: 15 amino acids. CDR3 bases: TGTGCCAGCAGCGTAGAAGTGGCGGGGGGTCATACGCAGTATTTT. Its translation: CASSVEVAGGHTQYF.

The CDR3 DNA reads TGCGCCAGCAGCCCGGACACGATCTTCGGCTACACCTTC. It is translated as CASSPDTIFGYTF. The chain recombines TRBV5-1 with TRBJ1-2, with D possibly being TRBD1 (5 bases). Trimming shortened V by 4 bases and J by 8 bases, and 15 bases separated the two germline ends. Germline assignment: CDR1 SGHRS and CDR2 YFSETQ. This CDR3 region has 13 residues.

The chain has TRBV3-1 and TRBJ2-5; D remains unclear. This CDR3 has 16 amino acids. V gave up 0 bases and J gave up 1 base, with 12 bases separating them. The germline gives CDR1 LGHDT, CDR2 YNNKEL (reference sequence). CDR3 amino acids: CASSQERWVGQETQYF. In nucleotides, the CDR3 is TGTGCCAGCAGCCAAGAAAGATGGGTAGGCCAAGAGACCCAGTACTTC.

The chain carries TRBV6-5 and TRBJ1-1; TRBD1 aligns across 9 bases. CDR1 and CDR2 from the germline V gene are MNHEY and SVGAGI. The J segment lost 3 bases and the V segment lost 6 bases, leaving 8 bases of the junction unmatched. This CDR3 comprises 15 residues. CDR3: CASRRGRQGDTEAFF. In DNA, the CDR3 is TGTGCCAGCAGGCGCGGGAGACAGGGGGACACTGAAGCTTTCTTT.

This clonotype appeared once. The CDR3 nucleotides read TGTGCCAGCAGGCCTCAGGGGTTTAGAAATCCCCAGCATTTT. Its translation: CASRPQGFRNPQHF. The chain is built from TRBV6-5 and TRBJ1-5, with a tentative D call TRBD1 (6 bases). CDR3 size: 14 residues. The germline V gene has CDR1 MNHEY and CDR2 SVGAGI. V dropped 6 bases and J dropped 10 bases, with 19 bases sitting between them.

V usage is TRBV4-2 and J usage is TRBJ1-5; 9 bases line up with TRBD1. The CDR3 extends over 15 amino acids. Germline assignment: CDR1 LGHNA and CDR2 YNFKEQ. Trimming removed 1 base from V and 6 bases from J; junction bases left unmatched: 4. Here the CDR3 reads CASSQVQGAGQPQHF. CDR3 coding DNA: TGTGCCAGCAGCCAAGTACAGGGGGCAGGTCAGCCCCAGCATTTT.

V gene TRBV12-3 or TRBV12-4 combines with J gene TRBJ1-2; 9 bases are a match to TRBD1. CDR3 length: 13 amino acids. V trimming: 4 bases; J trimming: 7 bases; junction bases outside the gene matches: 4. This CDR3 is CASSWGQGSGYTF. The CDR3, as DNA: TGTGCCAGCAGTTGGGGACAGGGCTCTGGCTACACCTTC.

This clonotype was counted only a few times. V and J are TRBV4-1 and TRBJ2-3; unclear D gene. Germline V gene data show CDR1 as MGHRA and CDR2 as YSYEKL. With 2 bases removed from V and 2 bases from J, the gap between germline ends came to 8 bases. The CDR3 contains 14 residues. The CDR3 bases are TGCGCCAGCAGCCAATCGGCCTACACAGATACGCAGTATTTT. As protein: CASSQSAYTDTQYF.